This TCR beta chain is drawn from a study of regulatory T cells. From germline, CDR1 is MNHNS and CDR2 SASEGT. The CDR3 is made up of 16 amino acids. With 1 base clipped from V and 6 bases from J, the junction kept 7 bases outside the gene matches. Amplification used 52 TRBV primers and 13 TRBJ primers. TCRdb keeps only in-frame clones here, not all; method: immunoSEQ multiplex PCR. The sample has approximately 29,000 clones, 85% to 95% seen once. Whole-study findings and limits: Hydrophobic residues at CDR3 positions 6 and 7 were enriched in conventional CD4+ T cells of CD3G-deficient patients.

Patients, 2 to 39 years old, had expanded memory T-cell proportions. With regard to this clone: Its antigen is not known.

The chain carries TRBV6-1 and TRBJ1-5, with 9 bases lining up with TRBD1. This TCR was recovered from a child aged 2-15 years with CD3G deficiency. The material sequenced was conventional CD4+ T cells sorted from blood. As DNA, the CDR3 is TGTGCCAGCAGTGAAGTATGGGACAGGGCGGGTCAGCCCCAGCATTTT. Translating it yields CASSEVWDRAGQPQHF.